This passage covers 27 T cell receptor beta chains from one sample sequenced in a study of T cell repertoires in cytomegalovirus infection. These TCRs are of unknown antigen specificity. In TCRdb, the reads were re-called with MiXCR into one record per CDR3 protein. The sample includes about 830,000 distinct CDR3 sequences, about 33% seen only once; the top ten take around 11%. Sequences were derived from cultured CD8+ T cells from PBMCs, sampled from culture after CMV antigen stimulation. These receptors were collected from a human donor in good health (CMV status not recorded). Some clones in this sample may be carry-over from other donors' samples.

V gene TRBV7-9 combines with J gene TRBJ2-5; TRBD1 agrees at 7 bases. V lost 1 base to trimming and J lost 4 bases; unmatched junction nucleotides: 3. CDR1 is SEHNR and CDR2 is FQNEAQ in the germline V gene (reference sequence). This CDR3 has 14 residues. CDR3 bases: TGTGCCAGCAGCTTAGAGGACAGGTCAGAGACCCAGTACTTC. Its translation: CASSLEDRSETQYF.

This clonotype was observed a handful of times. This CDR3 reads CASSIGTSGQETQYF. DNA for the CDR3: TGTGCCAGTAGTATAGGGACTAGCGGACAAGAGACCCAGTACTTC. The chain joins TRBV19 to TRBJ2-5; 10 bases align to TRBD2. V trimming: 1 base; J trimming: 2 bases; junction bases outside the gene matches: 1. CDR3 length: 15 amino acids. CDR1 is LNHDA, CDR2 SQIVND, per germline (reference sequence).

This clonotype was detected a few times. CDR3 amino acids: CASSPADSYEQYV. In DNA, the CDR3 is TGTGCCAGCAGTCCAGCTGACAGCTACGAGCAGTACGTC. This chain connects TRBV7-9 to TRBJ2-7; D might be TRBD1 (5 bases). V dropped 6 bases and J dropped 3 bases, with 12 bases sitting between them. The CDR3 spans 13 residues. Germline CDR1 SEHNR, CDR2 FQNEAQ (reference sequence).

The chain employs TRBV14 and TRBJ2-7; no definite D call. Trimming pared 0 bases from V and 3 bases from J, leaving 9 bases between. The CDR3 sequence is 14 residues long. CDR1 and CDR2 (germline): SGHDN, FVKESK. CDR3 sequence (DNA): TGTGCCAGCAGCCAAGAGTTTAGGCTCTACGAGCAGTACTTC. It encodes CASSQEFRLYEQYF.

For this clonotype: Just one base apart from a much larger clone, this may be a read error. This chain links TRBV7-9 with TRBJ2-1; 10 bases map to TRBD2. CDR3 length: 14 residues. Germline assignment: CDR1 SEHNR and CDR2 FQNEAQ (reference sequence). V lost 8 bases to trimming and J lost 5 bases; unmatched junction nucleotides: 6. CDR3 residues: CASGSLAGDNEQFF. Written as DNA, the CDR3 is TGTGCCAGCGGCTCCCTAGCGGGGGACAATGAGCAGTTCTTC.

The chain joins TRBV4-1 to TRBJ1-1, with a tentative D call TRBD1 (5 bases). CDR3 length: 13 amino acids. V gave up 4 bases and J gave up 6 bases, with 12 bases separating them. Germline CDR1 is MGHRA and CDR2 is YSYEKL. The CDR3 nucleotides read TGCGCCAGCAGCCCCGAAGGGGTTCCTGAAGCTTTCTTT. Its translation is CASSPEGVPEAFF.

V and J are TRBV29-1 and TRBJ1-5; D unresolved. V was pared by 6 bases and J by 6 bases, with 6 bases between. The CDR3 length is 10 residues. Germline assignment: CDR1 SQVTM and CDR2 ANQGSEA. CDR3 in DNA: TGCAGCGTGGGTCGTCAGCCCCAGCATTTT. Translating it yields CSVGRQPQHF. Filled out from reference TRBV29-1 and TRBJ1-5, the complete variable domain reads SAVISQKPSRDICQRGTSLTIQCQVDSQVTMMFWYRQQPGQSLTLIATANQGSEATYESGFVIDKFPISRPNLTFSTLTVSNMSPEDSSIYLCSVGRQPQHFGDGTRLSIL.

This clonotype was found a few times. The chain recombines TRBV6-1 with TRBJ1-5; the D is unclear. Looked up from germline, CDR1 is MNHNS and CDR2 is SASEGT. Trimming stripped 1 base from V and 2 bases from J, with 9 bases between. The CDR3 runs to 15 residues. CDR3 in DNA: TGTGCCAGCAGTGAAGGGCCAGGTCGCAATCAGCCCCAGCATTTT. Translation gives CASSEGPGRNQPQHF.

This clonotype has more than one count but fewer than ten. This chain connects TRBV15 to TRBJ1-2; D remains ambiguous. Trimming left V 0 bases short and J 3 bases short, with 17 bases between. Germline assignment: CDR1 LNHNV and CDR2 YYDKDF (reference sequence). The CDR3 extends over 17 amino acids. The CDR3 nucleotides read TGTGCCACCAGCAGAGATCTCGGAAGTGTGGGAGACTATGGCTACACCTTC. Translating it yields CATSRDLGSVGDYGYTF.

This clonotype has only a few counts. The rearrangement uses TRBV7-9 and TRBJ2-7; D may correspond to TRBD1 or TRBD2 (6 bases each). With 5 bases removed from V and 3 bases from J, the gap between germline ends came to 17 bases. There are 15 residues in the CDR3. Germline V gene data show CDR1 as SEHNR and CDR2 as FQNEAQ (reference sequence). The CDR3 sequence is CASSLGGGQSYEQYV. As DNA, the CDR3 is TGTGCCAGCAGCCTGGGGGGCGGGCAAAGCTACGAGCAGTACGTC.

This clonotype was seen only a few times. The V call is TRBV7-8, the J call TRBJ1-1, with a possible D match to TRBD1 (5 bases). The V end lost 2 bases, the J end lost 4 bases, and 11 bases lay between the germline ends. The CDR3 has 14 amino acids. Germline loops: CDR1 SGHVS, CDR2 FQNEAQ. As DNA, the CDR3 is TGTGCCAGCAGCTTAAAACAGGTCCTCACTGAAGCTTTCTTT. Translated: CASSLKQVLTEAFF. Based on the CDR3 plus reference TRBV7-8 and TRBJ1-1, the full variable domain is GAGVSQSPRYKVAKRGQDVALRCDPISGHVSLFWYQQALGQGPEFLTYFQNEAQLDKSGLPSDRFFAERPEGSVSTLKIQRTQQEDSAVYLCASSLKQVLTEAFFGQGTRLTVV.

This clonotype was observed a few times. V usage is TRBV7-9 and J usage is TRBJ2-2; a possible D gene is TRBD1 (5 bases). The CDR3 spans 14 residues. V gave up 6 bases and J gave up 4 bases, with 12 bases separating them. Germline V gene lookup returns CDR1 SEHNR and CDR2 FQNEAQ (reference sequence). The CDR3 coding sequence is TGTGCCAGCAGGAAACAGGACCCCACCGGGGAGCTGTTTTTT. It is translated as CASRKQDPTGELFF.

The chain is built from TRBV7-9 and TRBJ1-2; D is undetermined. The CDR3 contains 13 residues. Germline V gives CDR1 SEHNR, CDR2 FQNEAQ (reference sequence). V lost 5 bases and J lost 1, with 8 bases in between. The CDR3 coding sequence is TGTGCCAGCAGCCATGGGAATAACTATGGCTACACCTTC. As protein: CASSHGNNYGYTF.

The chain is built from TRBV7-9 and TRBJ2-5; TRBD1 matches 12 bases. The V gene's germline CDR1 is SEHNR and CDR2 FQNEAQ (reference sequence). With 5 bases clipped from V and 5 bases from J, the junction kept 9 bases outside the gene matches. The CDR3 contains 16 residues. CDR3 sequence: CASSAPGQGAWETQYF. The CDR3 DNA reads TGTGCCAGCAGCGCTCCGGGACAGGGGGCGTGGGAGACCCAGTACTTC.

There are a few counts of this clonotype. The CDR3 DNA follows: TGCAGCGTTCTGGACAGAATTAACTATGGCTACACCTTC. Its protein is CSVLDRINYGYTF. The genes are TRBV29-1 and TRBJ1-2; perhaps TRBD1 as D (6 bases). Germline V gene data show CDR1 as SQVTM and CDR2 as ANQGSEA. The CDR3 is 13 amino acids. V was shortened by 5 bases and J by 1 base, with 11 bases between the two germline ends.

This clonotype was seen at least ten times. The chain uses TRBV7-2 and TRBJ2-5, with 7 bases aligning to TRBD1. This CDR3 is 13 amino acids long. V dropped 5 bases and J dropped 5; count of bases not matched to a gene: 5. CDR1 SGHTA and CDR2 FQGNSA come from the germline V gene. The CDR3 protein is CASSLQGVETQYF. CDR3 coding DNA: TGTGCCAGCAGCCTCCAGGGGGTGGAGACCCAGTACTTC.

The rearrangement links TRBV5-1 to TRBJ2-7, with 14 bases fitting TRBD2. The CDR3 has 15 residues. V shed 4 bases and J 4 bases; nucleotides not matched to a gene: 4. Germline V gene lookup returns CDR1 SGHRS and CDR2 YFSETQ. This CDR3 is CASSLGLAGVYEQYV. The CDR3 DNA is TGCGCCAGCAGCCTGGGACTAGCGGGGGTTTACGAGCAGTACGTC.

The CDR3 sequence is CASRPSASTDTQYF. The CDR3 DNA follows: TGTGCCAGCAGGCCTAGCGCTAGCACAGATACGCAGTATTTT. The V and J genes are TRBV12-3 or TRBV12-4 and TRBJ2-3; TRBD2 is a possible D gene (6 bases). The length of the CDR3 is 14 residues. The V gene lost 6 bases and the J gene lost 0 bases, with 10 bases spanning the gap.

This clonotype has a count of ten or more. The chain uses TRBV12-5 and TRBJ1-5; perhaps TRBD1 as D (6 bases). The CDR3 length is 15 residues. Germline-derived CDR1 and CDR2 are LGHNT and FRNRAP. The V and J ends lost 6 bases and 3 bases respectively, with 15 bases between them. The DNA for the CDR3 is TGTGCTAGTGGGGTACGGGGGGGCTACAATCAGCCCCAGCATTTT. It codes for CASGVRGGYNQPQHF.

This rearrangement joins TRBV2 to TRBJ2-5; TRBD1 agrees at 8 bases. The V segment lost 7 bases and the J segment 4 bases; nucleotides outside the gene matches: 11. Germline V CDR1 and CDR2: SNHLY, FYNNEI. The CDR3 is made up of 15 amino acids. In DNA form, the CDR3 reads TGTGCCAGCAACCCTGGACAGGGCCAGGGAGAGACCCAGTACTTC. It specifies CASNPGQGQGETQYF.

A remark on this clonotype: The CDR3 ends on some other residue instead of the conserved phenylalanine or tryptophan, so this is likely a read error. The chain joins TRBV6-6 to TRBJ2-1, with D unclear. This CDR3 comprises 13 residues. Per germline, CDR1 MNHNY and CDR2 SVGAGI (reference sequence). V shed 0 bases and J shed 4 bases, with 4 bases lying between them. CDR3 in amino acids: CASSYSTYNEQFS. The DNA of the CDR3 is TGTGCCAGCAGTTACTCCACGTACAATGAGCAGTTCTCC.

This clonotype was counted many times. The chain couples TRBV11-1 to TRBJ2-3; 13 positions match TRBD2. The CDR3 length is 17 residues. Per germline, CDR1 SGHAT and CDR2 FQDESV (reference sequence). Trimming removed 5 bases from V and 1 base from J; junction bases left unmatched: 6. In DNA form, the CDR3 reads TGTGCCAGCAGCAGAAGACTAGCGGGGGGAGGCACAGATACGCAGTATTTT. As protein: CASSRRLAGGGTDTQYF.

The V and J genes are TRBV7-3 and TRBJ2-3; 11 positions agree with TRBD2. Trimming took 5 bases from V and 6 from J; bases not matched to a gene: 7. Germline CDR1 is SGHTA and CDR2 is FQGTGA. The CDR3 loop spans 15 amino acids. In nucleotides, the CDR3 is TGTGCCAGCAGCCATGGGACTAGCGGAGGGGATACGCAGTATTTT. It codes for CASSHGTSGGDTQYF.

CDR3 DNA sequence: TGCAGCGCCCGGACAGGTGGAGAGCGAGAGCAGTACTTC. Translation: CSARTGGEREQYF. The chain joins TRBV29-1 to TRBJ2-7, with 7 bases that match TRBD1. Germline CDR1 SQVTM, CDR2 ANQGSEA. V was clipped by 7 bases and J by 7 bases; unmatched bases: 13. The length of the CDR3 is 13 residues.

The chain joins TRBV19 to TRBJ2-6; D call uncertain. The CDR3 loop spans 15 amino acids. V was clipped by 7 bases and J by 0 bases, with 10 bases between them. Germline CDR1 is LNHDA and CDR2 is SQIVND (reference sequence). The CDR3 nucleotides read TGTGCCAGTACCCCCCAGCTCTCTGGGGCCAACGTCCTGACTTTC. This encodes CASTPQLSGANVLTF.

The chain uses TRBV19 and TRBJ2-3; D call uncertain. The V end was cut by 6 bases, the J end by 0 bases, with 13 bases between. The CDR3 has 15 residues. In germline, CDR1 is LNHDA, CDR2 SQIVND (reference sequence). CDR3: CASSTGSRSTDTQYF. CDR3 bases: TGTGCCAGTAGCACGGGCTCCCGGAGCACAGATACGCAGTATTTT.

A single count supports this clonotype. The chain has TRBV19 and TRBJ2-3; TRBD1 agrees at 10 bases. Germline V gene sequence: CDR1 LNHDA, CDR2 SQIVND (reference sequence). The CDR3 consists of 15 residues. V shed 3 bases and J 5 bases; nucleotides not matched to a gene: 5. The CDR3 sequence: CASSIRDRGGDTQYF. The DNA of the CDR3 is TGTGCCAGTAGTATTAGGGACAGGGGAGGAGATACGCAGTATTTT.